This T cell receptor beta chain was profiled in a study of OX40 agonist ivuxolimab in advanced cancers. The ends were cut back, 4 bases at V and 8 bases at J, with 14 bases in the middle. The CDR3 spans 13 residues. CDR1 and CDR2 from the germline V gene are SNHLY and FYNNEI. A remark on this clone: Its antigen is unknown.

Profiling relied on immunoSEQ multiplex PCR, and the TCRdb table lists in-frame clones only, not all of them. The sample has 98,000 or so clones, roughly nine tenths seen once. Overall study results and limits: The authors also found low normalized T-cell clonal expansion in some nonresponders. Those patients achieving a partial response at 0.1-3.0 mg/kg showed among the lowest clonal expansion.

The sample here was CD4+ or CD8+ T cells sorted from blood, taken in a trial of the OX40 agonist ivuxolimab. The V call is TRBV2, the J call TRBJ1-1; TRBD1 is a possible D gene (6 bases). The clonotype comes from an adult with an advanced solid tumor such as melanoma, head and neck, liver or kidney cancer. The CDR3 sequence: CASSVGQIGEAFF. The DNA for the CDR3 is TGTGCCAGCAGTGTAGGACAGATCGGCGAAGCTTTCTTT.